Listed here is a single TCR beta chain. Its antigen remains unidentified. This specimen belongs to a study of CD8+ T cells in alopecia areata. Across the whole study: Among treated patients, oral tofacitinib was administered at 5 to 10 mg twice daily.

Lesional scalp punch biopsies and peripheral blood were collected from alopecia areata patients. cDNA serving as the sequencing template came from extracted, reverse transcribed RNA. The repertoire was sequenced with immunoSEQ multiplex PCR; TCRdb's copy has only in-frame clones and lacks some. The repertoire holds some 7,000 clones, with roughly 70% as singletons. Study results and caveats: For lesional scalp, especially alopecia totalis/universalis, clonality was higher than in normal scalp. TCRs were shared less clearly across patients than in mice, possibly for HLA-related reasons. Sequencing of scalp tissue also captures the resident alphabeta T cells of normal skin.

The germline gives CDR1 SEHNR, CDR2 FQNEAQ (reference sequence). The ends were cut back, 5 bases at V and 1 base at J, with 14 bases in the middle. CDR3 length: 15 amino acids. The chain carries TRBV7-9 and TRBJ1-1; possible D gene TRBD1, 6 bases. This clonotype was sampled from a human donor with alopecia areata. This material consisted of skin, taken at week 0. The CDR3 nucleotides read TGTGCCAGCAGCCCAAGGGGACACCCGAACACTGAAGCTTTCTTT. Translation: CASSPRGHPNTEAFF.